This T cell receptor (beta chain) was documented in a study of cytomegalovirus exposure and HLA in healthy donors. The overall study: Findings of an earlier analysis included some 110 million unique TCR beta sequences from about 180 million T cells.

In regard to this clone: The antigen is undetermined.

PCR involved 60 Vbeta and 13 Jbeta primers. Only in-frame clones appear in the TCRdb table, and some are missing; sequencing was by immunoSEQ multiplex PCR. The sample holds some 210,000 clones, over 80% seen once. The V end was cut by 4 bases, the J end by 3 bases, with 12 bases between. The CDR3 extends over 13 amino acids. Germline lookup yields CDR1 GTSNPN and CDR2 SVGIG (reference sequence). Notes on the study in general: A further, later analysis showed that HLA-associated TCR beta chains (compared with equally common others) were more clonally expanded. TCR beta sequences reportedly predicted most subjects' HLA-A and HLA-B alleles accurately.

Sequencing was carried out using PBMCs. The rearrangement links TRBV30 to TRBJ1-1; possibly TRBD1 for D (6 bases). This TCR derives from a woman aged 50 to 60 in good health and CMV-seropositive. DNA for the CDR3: TGTGCCTGGAAGCAGGGGTTACACACTGAAGCTTTCTTT. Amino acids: CAWKQGLHTEAFF.